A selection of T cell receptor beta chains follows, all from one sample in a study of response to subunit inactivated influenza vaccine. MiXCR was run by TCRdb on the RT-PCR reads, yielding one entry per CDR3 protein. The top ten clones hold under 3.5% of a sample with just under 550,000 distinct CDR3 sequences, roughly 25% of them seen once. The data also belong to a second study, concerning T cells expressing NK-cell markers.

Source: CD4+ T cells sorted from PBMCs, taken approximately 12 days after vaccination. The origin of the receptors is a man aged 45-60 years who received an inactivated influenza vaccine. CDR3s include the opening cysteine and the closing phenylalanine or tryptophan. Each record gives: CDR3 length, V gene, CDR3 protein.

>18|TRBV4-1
CASSQAITSGTRTDTQYF
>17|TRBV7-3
CASSPTLAGASYNEQFF
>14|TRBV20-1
CSARDPISNQPQHF
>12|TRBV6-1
CASGSPLYGYTF
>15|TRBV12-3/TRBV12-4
CASSLAATSTDTQYF
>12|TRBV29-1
CSVGQLTDTQYF
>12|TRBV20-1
CSAHVGAETQYF
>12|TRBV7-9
CASNAAQETQYF
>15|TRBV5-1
CASSPTSGGLYEQFF
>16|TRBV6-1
CASMKGAGQGPYEQYF
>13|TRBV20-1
CSALLLGYNEQFF
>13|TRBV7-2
CASSPAPRETQYF
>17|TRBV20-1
CSARKGQTAFGYSPLHF
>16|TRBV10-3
CAISESSFGTPYEQYF
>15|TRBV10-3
CAIKEVSGSTDTQYF
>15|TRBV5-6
CASSKQAASGNIQYF
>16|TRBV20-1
CSARAPRRLAGAKQFF
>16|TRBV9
CASSVAGTSGTGELFF
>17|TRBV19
CASRAWPGTTGNQPQHF
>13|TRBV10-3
CAIRETGLETQYF
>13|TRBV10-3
CATRDRGLDEQYF
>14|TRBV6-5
CASSYSRGTETQYF
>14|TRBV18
CASSPRQATGELFF
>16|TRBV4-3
CASSQWQSFDNSPLHF
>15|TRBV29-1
CSVVAGASGNQPQHF
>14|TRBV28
CASSRGGPGGEQFF
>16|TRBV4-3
CASSQEGAGRYNEQFF
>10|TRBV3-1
CATFQETQYF
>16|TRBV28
CASSLGLAGGLDEQFF
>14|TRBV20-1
CSAYRGWDTGELFF
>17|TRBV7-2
CASSFEGPLVLNYGYTF
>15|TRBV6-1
CASSETSGITGELFF
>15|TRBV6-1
CASSERPGRLYEQYF
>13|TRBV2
CASKRVRTGELFF
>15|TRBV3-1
CASSHSIGRQYGYTF
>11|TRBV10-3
CAIMNTYEQYF
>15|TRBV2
CASRLDRAAREKLFF
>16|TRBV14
CASSQDTAATQETQYF
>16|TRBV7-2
CASSLGASGRHNEQFF
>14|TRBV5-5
CASSLVGGGHEQFF
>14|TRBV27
CASSTPAGANVLTF
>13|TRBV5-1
CASSLQGDYEQYF
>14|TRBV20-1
CSARGVVFRNEQFF
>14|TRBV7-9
CASSSGIPRETQYF